This entry describes one T cell receptor beta chain. V was clipped by 3 bases and J by 2 bases; unmatched bases: 4. CDR3 length: 14 amino acids. Germline loops: CDR1 LNHDA, CDR2 SQIVND (reference sequence). These data originate in a study of blood T cell repertoires in COVID-19. As for the study in general: The origin of the acute and convalescent COVID-19 samples was the United States, Italy and Spain. T cells, B-cell-depleted T cells, or PBMCs provided the cDNA or gDNA that served as material.

Profiling relied on immunoSEQ multiplex PCR, and the TCRdb table lists in-frame clones only, not all of them. The data show roughly 300,000 clones, 92% seen once. Which cohort a participant joined came from the clinical history participants gave. Cohort 3 recovery required two negative PCRs, clearance, or symptom resolution. The gene calls are TRBV19 and TRBJ2-7; 7 nucleotides line up with TRBD1. Sequencing input: PBMCs or T cells enriched from blood (not recorded which). The TCR sequence derives from a woman aged 30 to 39 who had recovered from COVID-19. The CDR3 is CASSMVQGAYEQYF. CDR3 coding DNA: TGTGCCAGTAGTATGGTTCAGGGGGCCTACGAGCAGTACTTC.